These 30 T cell receptor beta chains came from one sample sequenced in a study of CD8 T cells in Susac syndrome. Random hexamers were used to reverse transcribe 0.5 to 1 ug of RNA. From the immunoSEQ multiplex PCR reads, TCRdb called clonotypes with MiXCR, one entry per CDR3 protein. The sample consists of 84,000 or so distinct CDR3 sequences, roughly 94% of them appearing once. The specimen was CD8+ T cells from PBMCs. The receptors derive from a human donor with Susac syndrome.

The rearrangement links TRBV28 to TRBJ2-6; the D gene is possibly TRBD1 (5 bases). The CDR3 runs 18 residues. Germline loops: CDR1 MDHEN, CDR2 SYDVKM. Trimming took 6 bases from V and 0 from J, leaving 18 bases between them. CDR3 amino acids: CASSPLVGPSSGANVLTF. CDR3 DNA sequence: TGTGCCAGCAGCCCACTTGTGGGGCCCTCCTCTGGGGCCAACGTCCTGACTTTC.

This chain connects TRBV9 to TRBJ2-2, with TRBD2 matching over 9 bases. The CDR3 contains 15 residues. V was pared by 2 bases and J by 4 bases, with 3 bases of the junction left unmatched. From germline, CDR1 is SGDLS and CDR2 YYNGEE. The CDR3 sequence is CASSVSGSSTGELFF. CDR3 sequence (DNA): TGTGCCAGCAGCGTTAGCGGGAGCAGCACCGGGGAGCTGTTTTTT.

This clonotype is classed as medium-sized. The J gene is TRBJ2-7, the V gene TRBV2; unclear D gene. Germline V gene lookup returns CDR1 SNHLY and CDR2 FYNNEI. V shed 8 bases and J shed 2 bases, with 4 bases lying between them. The CDR3 is 10 amino acids. The CDR3 DNA follows: TGTGCCAGCGGCACCTACGAGCAGTACTTC. Amino acid sequence: CASGTYEQYF.

J is TRBJ1-5 and V is TRBV28; tentative D call: TRBD1 (5 bases). With 4 bases removed from V and 1 base from J, the gap between germline ends came to 8 bases. From germline, CDR1 is MDHEN and CDR2 SYDVKM. The CDR3 sequence is 14 residues long. CDR3 loop: CASSSGLSNQPQHF. Here the CDR3 DNA reads TGTGCCAGCAGTTCGGGACTGAGCAATCAGCCCCAGCATTTT. Together with reference TRBV28 and TRBJ1-5, the CDR3 gives the full variable domain: DVKVTQSSRYLVKRTGEKVFLECVQDMDHENMFWYRQDPGLGLRLIYFSYDVKMKEKGDIPEGYSVSREKKERFSLILESASTNQTSMYLCASSSGLSNQPQHFGDGTRLSIL.

The chain links TRBV7-9 to TRBJ2-7; 9 bases agree with TRBD1. Germline loops: CDR1 SEHNR, CDR2 FQNEAQ (reference sequence). This CDR3 contains 15 residues. The V segment lost 1 base and the J segment 0 bases; nucleotides outside the gene matches: 1. CDR3 in DNA: TGTGCCAGCAGCTTAGGGGACAGGGTCTCCTACGAGCAGTACTTC. Translated, it gives CASSLGDRVSYEQYF.

This clonotype was found once. The gene calls are TRBV4-3 and TRBJ2-3, with 8 bases lining up with TRBD2. The V and J ends lost 0 bases and 5 bases, in that order; junction bases with no gene match: 4. The CDR3 is made up of 15 amino acids. Germline V lookup: CDR1 LGHNA, CDR2 YSLEER. The CDR3 loop is CASSQDRSGRDTQYF. CDR3 nucleotides: TGCGCCAGCAGCCAAGACCGAAGCGGGAGAGATACGCAGTATTTT.

The chain combines TRBV4-2 with TRBJ2-1; D gene ambiguous. Between the trimmed V and J ends, which lost 4 bases and 0 bases, there was a span of 13 bases. The CDR3 loop spans 16 amino acids. Germline V gene lookup returns CDR1 LGHNA and CDR2 YNFKEQ. CDR3 in DNA: TGTGCCAGCAGCCGCCCGCCCCGGAGCTCCTACAATGAGCAGTTCTTC. It is translated as CASSRPPRSSYNEQFF.

Written as DNA, the CDR3 is TGTGCCAGCAGCCAAGAAGCGGAGACAGGGGGTCGAGAGACCCAGTACTTC. Translation: CASSQEAETGGRETQYF. The chain links TRBV3-1 to TRBJ2-5, with 9 bases aligning to TRBD1. The germline V gene encodes CDR1 LGHDT and CDR2 YNNKEL (reference sequence). The V gene end was trimmed by 0 bases and the J gene end by 4 bases; junction bases not matched to a gene: 9. This CDR3 contains 17 residues.

V and J are TRBV5-4 and TRBJ1-1, with 7 positions matching TRBD1. Germline V gene lookup returns CDR1 SGHNT and CDR2 YYREEE (reference sequence). The CDR3 contains 14 residues. V trimming: 3 bases; J trimming: 5 bases; junction bases outside the gene matches: 7. The CDR3 nucleotides are TGTGCCAGCAGCTCGGAAGGGGGCTTGACTGAAGCTTTCTTT. This codes for CASSSEGGLTEAFF.

This chain links TRBV4-2 with TRBJ1-5, with D hard to call. The V gene lost 0 bases and the J gene lost 6 bases, with 6 bases spanning the gap. Germline loops: CDR1 LGHNA, CDR2 YNFKEQ. There are 13 residues in the CDR3. The CDR3 is CASSQDLSQPQHF. CDR3 nucleotides: TGTGCCAGCAGCCAAGATCTAAGTCAGCCCCAGCATTTT.

The genes are TRBV7-9 and TRBJ2-7; no clear D. Trimming removed 0 bases at V and 4 bases at J, with 7 bases between. The CDR3 spans 13 residues. CDR1 is SEHNR, CDR2 FQNEAQ, per germline (reference sequence). This CDR3 reads CASSLARAYEQYF. CDR3 bases: TGTGCCAGCAGCTTAGCGCGAGCTTACGAGCAGTACTTC. Looking up the rest from reference TRBV7-9 and TRBJ2-7 gives the full variable domain: DTGVSQNPRHKITKRGQNVTFRCDPISEHNRLYWYRQTLGQGPEFLTYFQNEAQLEKSRLLSDRFSAERPKGSFSTLEIQRTEQGDSAMYLCASSLARAYEQYFGPGTRLTVT.

The chain uses TRBV5-4 and TRBJ2-1, with TRBD2 matching 8 bases. V was pared by 1 base and J by 14 bases, with 8 bases of the junction left unmatched. The CDR3 length is 13 residues. The V gene's germline CDR1 is SGHNT and CDR2 YYREEE (reference sequence). The CDR3 DNA is TGTGCCAGCAGCTTGTTGGCGGGAGGTGGTGAGTTCTTC. Translating it yields CASSLLAGGGEFF.

This sequence joins TRBV9 and TRBJ2-5, with 11 bases that match TRBD1. The V segment lost 3 bases and the J segment 5 bases; nucleotides outside the gene matches: 15. This CDR3 is built from 18 residues. Germline V gene sequence: CDR1 SGDLS, CDR2 YYNGEE. The CDR3 DNA is TGTGCCAGCAGCGGGACAGGGGGCAGCGGCATTGGCTTGGAGACCCAGTACTTC. Translation gives CASSGTGGSGIGLETQYF. The whole variable domain, remainder taken from reference TRBV9 and TRBJ2-5, is DSGVTQTPKHLITATGQRVTLRCSPRSGDLSVYWYQQSLDQGLQFLIQYYNGEERAKGNILERFSAQQFPDLHSELNLSSLELGDSALYFCASSGTGGSGIGLETQYFGPGTRLLVL.

The CDR3 DNA reads TGTGCCAGCAGCTTGGAAAGAGAAGGCTACACCTTC. Protein sequence: CASSLEREGYTF. The rearrangement joins TRBV7-8 to TRBJ1-2; D uncertain. CDR1 SGHVS and CDR2 FQNEAQ come from the germline V gene. V dropped 3 bases and J dropped 8 bases, with 10 bases sitting between them. The CDR3 consists of 12 residues.

The J gene is TRBJ1-2, the V gene TRBV5-6; D is ambiguous. The V and J ends lost 0 bases and 0 bases respectively, with 6 bases between them. The germline gives CDR1 SGHDT, CDR2 YYEEEE. This CDR3 comprises 14 residues. The CDR3 nucleotides are TGTGCCAGCAGCTTGGACACCACTAACTATGGCTACACCTTC. This codes for CASSLDTTNYGYTF.

This clonotype was found once. The rearrangement uses TRBV11-2 and TRBJ1-5, with TRBD1 matching 7 bases. J lost 4 bases, V lost 4 bases, and 1 base had no gene match. Germline V gene lookup returns CDR1 SGHAT and CDR2 FQNNGV. The CDR3 sequence is 13 residues long. The CDR3 loop reads CASSSDRNQPQHF. In DNA form, the CDR3 reads TGTGCCAGCAGCTCGGACAGGAATCAGCCCCAGCATTTT.

The chain couples TRBV3-1 to TRBJ2-1; TRBD2 matches at 8 bases. The CDR3 runs 17 residues. V trimming: 1 base; J trimming: 3 bases; junction bases outside the gene matches: 8. Germline CDR1 is LGHDT and CDR2 is YNNKEL (reference sequence). CDR3 amino acids: CASSQAFGGEIYNEQFF. The CDR3 DNA follows: TGTGCCAGCAGCCAAGCCTTCGGGGGGGAGATCTACAATGAGCAGTTCTTC.

This chain joins TRBV4-1 and TRBJ2-2; D uncertain. CDR1 is MGHRA and CDR2 is YSYEKL in the germline V gene. With 0 bases removed from V and 5 bases from J, the gap between germline ends came to 4 bases. The CDR3 totals 13 residues. In DNA form, the CDR3 reads TGCGCCAGCAGCCAAGACCGTACCGGGGAGCTGTTTTTT. It yields the protein CASSQDRTGELFF.

This chain links TRBV27 with TRBJ2-1; D is perhaps TRBD1 or TRBD2 (6 bases each). CDR1 is MNHEY, CDR2 SMNVEV, per germline (reference sequence). This CDR3 has 16 residues. The V end was cut by 0 bases, the J end by 4 bases, with 13 bases between. CDR3 DNA: TGTGCCAGCAGTTTATCAAGGGGGGATCTGTACAATGAGCAGTTCTTC. It yields the protein CASSLSRGDLYNEQFF.

J is TRBJ2-1 and V is TRBV12-3 or TRBV12-4; TRBD2 matches 11 bases. The CDR3 extends over 15 amino acids. Trimming took 5 bases from V and 5 from J; bases not matched to a gene: 5. The CDR3 loop is CASSHLTSGNNEQFF. The DNA for the CDR3 is TGTGCCAGCAGTCACTTGACTAGCGGGAACAATGAGCAGTTCTTC.

J is TRBJ2-3 and V is TRBV9; D is uncertain. Trimming shortened V by 2 bases and J by 2 bases, and 6 bases separated the two germline ends. The germline gives CDR1 SGDLS, CDR2 YYNGEE. The CDR3 totals 13 residues. The CDR3 DNA follows: TGTGCCAGCAGCGTTCCCGCCACAGATACGCAGTATTTT. It yields the protein CASSVPATDTQYF.

CDR3 residues: CALSSSGANVLTF. The CDR3 nucleotides are TGTGCCTTAAGCAGTTCCGGGGCCAACGTCCTGACTTTC. The V gene is TRBV7-9, the J gene TRBJ2-6, with no clear D. V lost 11 bases and J 4 bases, leaving 12 bases between the germline ends. Germline V gives CDR1 SEHNR, CDR2 FQNEAQ (reference sequence). CDR3 length equals 13 residues.

This rearrangement joins TRBV15 to TRBJ2-7; D not certain. Germline V gene sequence: CDR1 LNHNV, CDR2 YYDKDF (reference sequence). There are 12 residues in the CDR3. V lost 5 bases and J lost 6, with 11 bases in between. The CDR3 sequence is CATSFAVGEQYF. The CDR3 bases are TGTGCCACCAGCTTCGCGGTGGGCGAGCAGTACTTC. The variable domain in full, with the rest retrieved from reference TRBV15 and TRBJ2-7, is DAMVIQNPRYQVTQFGKPVTLSCSQTLNHNVMYWYQQKSSQAPKLLFHYYDKDFNNEADTPDNFQSRRPNTSFCFLDIRSPGLGDTAMYLCATSFAVGEQYFGPGTRLTVT.

This clonotype was found once. The CDR3 region has the DNA TGTGCCAGCAGTCAGCTGTCCTTGTCCGCCGGGGAGCTGTTTTTT. Protein product: CASSQLSLSAGELFF. The gene calls are TRBV6-5 and TRBJ2-2, with D unclear. The CDR3 runs 15 residues. Germline CDR1 is MNHEY and CDR2 is SVGAGI. V lost 5 bases to trimming and J lost 6 bases, with 16 bases between them.

J is TRBJ2-5 and V is TRBV6-5; 9 nucleotides agree with TRBD1. The length of the CDR3 is 13 residues. Germline CDR1 MNHEY, CDR2 SVGAGI. J lost 3 bases, V lost 4 bases, and 0 bases had no gene match. The CDR3 DNA follows: TGTGCCAGCAGTTGGGACAGGGAAGAGACCCAGTACTTC. This encodes CASSWDREETQYF.

CDR3 region: CASSSNRGLGYGYTF. As DNA, the CDR3 is TGTGCCAGCAGCTCTAACAGGGGGTTAGGTTATGGCTACACCTTC. The chain employs TRBV7-9 and TRBJ1-2, with TRBD1 identical over 8 bases. The CDR3 sequence is 15 residues long. In germline, CDR1 is SEHNR, CDR2 FQNEAQ (reference sequence). V trimming: 4 bases; J trimming: 5 bases; junction bases outside the gene matches: 9.

The chain combines TRBV7-8 with TRBJ2-3; TRBD2 might be the D (6 bases). CDR3 length: 15 residues. CDR1 SGHVS and CDR2 FQNEAQ come from the germline V gene. Trimming left V 3 bases short and J 2 bases short, with 12 bases between. The CDR3 loop reads CASSFIGGFTDTQYF. The CDR3 DNA follows: TGTGCCAGCAGCTTTATCGGGGGTTTCACAGATACGCAGTATTTT.

The chain couples TRBV13 to TRBJ2-1; D gene ambiguous. The CDR3 sequence is 15 residues long. V was trimmed by 5 bases and J by 7 bases, leaving 18 bases between them. CDR1 is PRHDT, CDR2 FYEKMQ, per germline (reference sequence). The CDR3 DNA reads TGTGCCAGCAGCAGCGAAGTAGCAGAAAGAAATGAGCAGTTCTTC. Its translation is CASSSEVAERNEQFF.

The table lists this clonotype with a count of one. This chain links TRBV7-9 with TRBJ2-7, with D unclear. The germline V gene has CDR1 SEHNR and CDR2 FQNEAQ (reference sequence). The CDR3 runs to 17 residues. Trimming left V 1 base short and J 0 bases short, with 16 bases between. CDR3 coding DNA: TGTGCCAGCAGCTTAGGGCCCCCAGGCTTCGGCTCCTACGAGCAGTACTTC. It codes for CASSLGPPGFGSYEQYF. The whole variable domain, filled in from reference TRBV7-9 and TRBJ2-7, reads DTGVSQNPRHKITKRGQNVTFRCDPISEHNRLYWYRQTLGQGPEFLTYFQNEAQLEKSRLLSDRFSAERPKGSFSTLEIQRTEQGDSAMYLCASSLGPPGFGSYEQYFGPGTRLTVT.

This sequence joins TRBV4-2 and TRBJ2-1; the D is unclear. Germline CDR1 LGHNA, CDR2 YNFKEQ. The CDR3 has 11 amino acids. The V end lost 2 bases, the J end lost 7 bases, and 3 bases lay between the germline ends. In DNA form, the CDR3 reads TGTGCCAGCAGCCAATCGAATGAGCAGTTCTTC. Protein product: CASSQSNEQFF.